Below are 8 T cell receptor beta chains sequenced from a single sample in a study of tumor and adjacent non-tumor tissue in lung cancer. The library came from three nested PCR rounds adapted from ARM-PCR protocols. TCRdb reprocessed the multiplex PCR reads with MiXCR, giving one entry per CDR3 protein. The sample lists tens of thousands of distinct CDR3 sequences, roughly 56% occurring once. The template was RNA from unsorted bulk tissue. Sequencing input: lung tumor tissue. These receptors were obtained from a man between 45 and 60 years old with non-small cell lung cancer.

This clonotype appeared a few times. The junction differs from germline at one of its ends, possibly a read error. The chain couples TRBV5-1 to TRBJ2-7; TRBD1 aligns across 7 bases. The CDR3 runs 15 residues. Germline V lookup: CDR1 SGHRS, CDR2 YFSETQ. The CDR3 DNA is TGCGCCAGCAGCTTGAGTCGACAGGGCAGCTACGGGCAGTACTTC. The encoded protein is CASSLSRQGSYGQYF.

This clonotype was detected ten times or more. The chain couples TRBV10-3 to TRBJ2-7, with TRBD2 matching 16 bases. V was pared by 2 bases and J by 7 bases, with 2 bases of the junction left unmatched. CDR3 length: 15 amino acids. Germline V lookup: CDR1 ENHRY, CDR2 SYGVKD. DNA of the CDR3: TGTGCCATCAGTGAGGCGGGACTAGCGGGAGGGGAGCAGTACTTC. Its protein product is CAISEAGLAGGEQYF.

The CDR3 coding sequence is TGTGCCGACAGTAGCGCGGCCTACGAGCAGTACTTC. Its translation: CADSSAAYEQYF. The V and J genes are TRBV6-6 and TRBJ2-7, with D tentatively TRBD1 or TRBD2 (5 bases each). The germline V gene has CDR1 MNHNY and CDR2 SVGAGI (reference sequence). V shed 11 bases and J shed 2 bases, with 13 bases lying between them. This CDR3 has 12 residues.

The table lists this clonotype with a few counts. The CDR3 spells CSARGGDGRYNEQFF. In nucleotides, the CDR3 is TGCAGTGCTAGGGGCGGGGACGGCAGATACAATGAGCAGTTCTTC. V is TRBV20-1 and J is TRBJ2-1, with a weak D call TRBD2 (6 bases). The germline V and J ends were trimmed by 3 bases and 4 bases, with 16 bases remaining between them. Germline-derived CDR1 and CDR2 are DFQATT and SNEGSKA (reference sequence). The CDR3 has 15 residues.

A word on this clonotype: One junction end disagrees with the germline gene, perhaps due to a read error. The chain combines TRBV4-2 with TRBJ2-3; D call uncertain. The germline gives CDR1 LGHNA, CDR2 YNFKEQ. This CDR3 region has 14 residues. As DNA, the CDR3 is TGTGTCAGCAGCCTCGGGCGCAGCACAGATACGCAGTATTTT. It yields the protein CVSSLGRSTDTQYF.

Concerning this clonotype itself: This sequence may be a read error, since a much larger clone differs from it by one base. The chain combines TRBV21-1 with TRBJ2-7; TRBD1 is taken as the D call from the table, unchecked against the DNA. TRBV21-1 corresponds to a pseudogene. This CDR3 has 15 residues. The CDR3 sequence is CASSSISTDSYEQYF. The DNA for the CDR3 is TGTGCCAGCAGCTCGATCTCGACAGACTCCTACGAGCAGTACTTC.

This chain connects TRBV29-1 to TRBJ2-1, with TRBD2 matching 7 bases. The CDR3 runs 12 residues. Germline CDR1 reads SQVTM; CDR2 reads ANQGSEA. The V segment lost 6 bases and the J segment 5 bases; nucleotides outside the gene matches: 4. The CDR3 nucleotides are TGCAGCGTAGCGGGGCAGCACAATGAGCAGTTCTTC. Encoded protein: CSVAGQHNEQFF.

On this clonotype: A much larger clone lies a single base off, so this may be a read error. This chain uses TRBV4-1 with TRBJ2-6, with 9 bases aligning to TRBD1. The germline gives CDR1 MGHRA, CDR2 YSYEKL. The ends lost 4 bases at V and 1 base at J; junction bases unmatched: 2. The CDR3 runs to 16 residues. The CDR3 is CASSRGTGSGANVLTF. For the CDR3, the DNA is TGCGCCAGCAGCCGGGGGACAGGGTCTGGGGCCAACGTCCTGACTTTC.